What follows are 14 T cell receptor beta chains derived from one specimen sequenced in a study of T cell repertoires in cytomegalovirus infection. TCRdb processed the reads anew with MiXCR; each CDR3 protein has one entry. The sample consists of some 350,000 distinct CDR3 sequences, about a sixth of them appearing once. The sample comprised PBMCs. The receptors were gathered from a human donor in good health (CMV status not recorded). Some clones in this sample may be carry-over from other donors' samples.

This clonotype appeared many times. The V and J genes are TRBV7-2 and TRBJ2-7; TRBD1 matches 7 bases. Trimming removed 4 bases from V and 12 bases from J; junction bases left unmatched: 9. Germline CDR1 SGHTA, CDR2 FQGNSA. The CDR3 consists of 12 residues. CDR3 DNA sequence: TGTGCCAGCAGCTCCAACAGGGGTCTCTTGTACTTC. Translated, it gives CASSSNRGLLYF.

This rearrangement joins TRBV7-9 to TRBJ2-2; 11 bases are a match to TRBD2. The ends lost 5 bases at V and 6 bases at J; junction bases unmatched: 8. In germline, CDR1 is SEHNR, CDR2 FQNEAQ (reference sequence). The CDR3 loop spans 16 amino acids. The CDR3 reads CASSPGGLAVPGELFF. The CDR3 region has the DNA TGTGCCAGCAGCCCCGGGGGACTAGCGGTTCCCGGGGAGCTGTTTTTT.

V is TRBV12-3 or TRBV12-4 and J is TRBJ2-7, with D uncertain. The CDR3 has 12 amino acids. The V gene lost 6 bases and the J gene lost 2 bases, with 8 bases spanning the gap. CDR3 coding DNA: TGTGCCAGCAGCCGCCCGCCCTACGAGCAGTACTTC. It is translated as CASSRPPYEQYF.

This clonotype was counted only a few times. CDR3 in DNA: TGTGCCAGCAGCCTAGCGAGGTCCTCCTCCTACAATGAGCAGTTCTTC. Protein sequence: CASSLARSSSYNEQFF. This sequence joins TRBV6-1 and TRBJ2-1, with TRBD2 as a possible D gene (6 bases). The CDR3 totals 16 residues. V lost 6 bases and J 0 bases, leaving 15 bases between the germline ends. CDR1 is MNHNS and CDR2 is SASEGT in the germline V gene.

V is TRBV10-2 and J is TRBJ2-3; no firm D call. The germline V gene has CDR1 WSHSY and CDR2 SAAADI. V lost 3 bases and J lost 4, with 11 bases in between. This CDR3 comprises 14 residues. As DNA, the CDR3 is TGCGCCAGCAGTGAATTAAGGCGACCAGATACGCAGTATTTT. This encodes CASSELRRPDTQYF.

The chain links TRBV24-1 to TRBJ2-7; D unclear. CDR1 is KGHDR and CDR2 is SFDVKD in the germline V gene. The CDR3 runs to 15 residues. Trimming left V 4 bases short and J 1 base short, with 13 bases between. DNA of the CDR3: TGTGCCACCAGTGAAACGGTGGTCAGGTCCTACGAGCAGTACTTC. It codes for CATSETVVRSYEQYF.

This clonotype was observed a few times. V is TRBV7-2 and J is TRBJ2-7; TRBD1 matches 8 bases. V trimming: 5 bases; J trimming: 2 bases; junction bases outside the gene matches: 5. CDR1 is SGHTA and CDR2 is FQGNSA in the germline V gene. This CDR3 region has 14 residues. The CDR3 DNA sequence: TGTGCCAGCAGCATCCGACAGGGGCCCTACGAGCAGTACTTC. Its protein product is CASSIRQGPYEQYF.

The rearrangement joins TRBV20-1 to TRBJ1-5, with 9 positions matching TRBD1. Trimming cost V 2 bases and J 5 bases; bases outside gene matches: 4. The CDR3 is 14 residues long. Germline CDR1 is DFQATT and CDR2 is SNEGSKA (reference sequence). CDR3 amino acids: CSARPGQGYQPQHF. For the CDR3, the DNA is TGCAGTGCTAGACCGGGACAGGGTTATCAGCCCCAGCATTTT.

The chain employs TRBV5-1 and TRBJ1-4; 7 bases agree with TRBD1. V trimming: 3 bases; J trimming: 12 bases; junction bases outside the gene matches: 8. There are 13 residues in the CDR3. Germline V lookup: CDR1 SGHRS, CDR2 YFSETQ. CDR3 residues: CASSSGQAVELFF. CDR3 nucleotide sequence: TGCGCCAGCAGCTCCGGACAGGCCGTGGAACTGTTTTTT.

The sample holds one count of this clonotype. The chain is built from TRBV5-6 and TRBJ2-7; D call uncertain. The V end was cut by 2 bases, the J end by 6 bases, with 6 bases between. Germline V lookup: CDR1 SGHDT, CDR2 YYEEEE. The CDR3 consists of 11 residues. DNA of the CDR3: TGTGCCAGCAGCTTTAATCGCGAGCAGTACTTC. This codes for CASSFNREQYF.

This chain links TRBV7-2 with TRBJ2-7; 8 bases agree with TRBD2. The CDR3 runs 15 residues. J gave up 3 bases and V 2 bases, and 6 bases lay outside the gene matches. The germline V gene encodes CDR1 SGHTA and CDR2 FQGNSA. The CDR3 coding sequence is TGTGCCAGCAGCTTACGAGCAGCGGGAGTCTACGAGCAGTACTTC. The encoded protein is CASSLRAAGVYEQYF.

The rearrangement links TRBV5-1 to TRBJ2-5, with 10 bases aligning to TRBD2. The CDR3 contains 14 residues. Germline V lookup: CDR1 SGHRS, CDR2 YFSETQ. With 3 bases clipped from V and 5 bases from J, the junction kept 4 bases outside the gene matches. In nucleotides, the CDR3 is TGCGCCAGCAGCTCCCTAGCGGGAGTGGAGACCCAGTACTTC. Translated, it gives CASSSLAGVETQYF.

This clonotype was recorded at least ten times. V is TRBV7-2 and J is TRBJ2-7; 10 bases agree with TRBD2. The trim removed 4 bases at V and 9 bases at J, leaving 3 bases unmatched. Germline V gene data show CDR1 as SGHTA and CDR2 as FQGNSA. The CDR3 spans 12 residues. The CDR3 loop reads CASSSGLAVQYF. The DNA of the CDR3 is TGTGCCAGCAGCTCCGGACTAGCGGTGCAGTACTTC.

Many counts were recorded for this clonotype. V and J are TRBV7-2 and TRBJ1-4, with a weak D call TRBD1 (5 bases). The CDR3 loop spans 15 amino acids. CDR1 and CDR2 from the germline V gene are SGHTA and FQGNSA. V lost 5 bases and J 3 bases, leaving 13 bases between the germline ends. This CDR3 reads CASSERGQPNEKLFF. In DNA form, the CDR3 reads TGTGCCAGCAGCGAGAGGGGTCAGCCTAATGAAAAACTGTTTTTT.